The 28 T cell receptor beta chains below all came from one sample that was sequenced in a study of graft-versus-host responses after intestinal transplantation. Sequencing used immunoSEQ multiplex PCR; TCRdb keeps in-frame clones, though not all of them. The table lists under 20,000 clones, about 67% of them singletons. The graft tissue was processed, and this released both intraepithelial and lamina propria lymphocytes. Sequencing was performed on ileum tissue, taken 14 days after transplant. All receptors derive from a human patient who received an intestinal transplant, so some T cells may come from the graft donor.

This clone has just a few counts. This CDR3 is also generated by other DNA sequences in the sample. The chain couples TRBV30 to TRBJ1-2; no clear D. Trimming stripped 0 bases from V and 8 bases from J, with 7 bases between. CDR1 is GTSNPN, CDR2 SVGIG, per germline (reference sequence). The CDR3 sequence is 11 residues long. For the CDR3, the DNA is TGTGCCTGGAGTGTGTTTGGCGGCTACACCTTC. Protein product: CAWSVFGGYTF.

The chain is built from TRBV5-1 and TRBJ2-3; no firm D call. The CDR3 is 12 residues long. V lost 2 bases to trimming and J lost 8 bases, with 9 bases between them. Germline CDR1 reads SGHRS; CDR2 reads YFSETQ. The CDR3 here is CASSFEGATQYF. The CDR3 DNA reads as TGCGCCAGCAGCTTCGAAGGAGCTACGCAGTATTTT.

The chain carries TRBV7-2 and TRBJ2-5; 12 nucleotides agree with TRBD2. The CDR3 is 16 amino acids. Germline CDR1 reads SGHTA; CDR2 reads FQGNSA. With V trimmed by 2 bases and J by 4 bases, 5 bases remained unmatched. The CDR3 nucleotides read TGTGCCAGCAGCTTACAGGCTAGCGGGGGGGCAGAGACCCAGTACTTC. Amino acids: CASSLQASGGAETQYF.

The CDR3 here is CASSFGTANTGELFF. CDR3 sequence (DNA): TGCGCCAGCAGCTTTGGGACGGCAAACACCGGGGAGCTGTTTTTT. V usage is TRBV5-1 and J usage is TRBJ2-2; D is perhaps TRBD1 or TRBD2 (5 bases each). In germline, CDR1 is SGHRS, CDR2 YFSETQ. The CDR3 length is 15 residues. Trimming shortened V by 2 bases and J by 2 bases, and 10 bases separated the two germline ends. Combining the CDR3 with reference TRBV5-1 and TRBJ2-2 gives the whole variable domain KAGVTQTPRYLIKTRGQQVTLSCSPISGHRSVSWYQQTPGQGLQFLFEYFSETQRNKGNFPGRFSGRQFSNSRSEMNVSTLELGDSALYLCASSFGTANTGELFFGEGSRLTVL.

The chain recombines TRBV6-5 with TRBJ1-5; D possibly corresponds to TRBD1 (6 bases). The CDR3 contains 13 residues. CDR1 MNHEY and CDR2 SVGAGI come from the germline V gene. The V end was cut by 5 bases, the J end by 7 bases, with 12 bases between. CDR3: CASSTGARQPQHF. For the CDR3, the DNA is TGTGCCAGCAGTACGGGGGCGAGACAGCCCCAGCATTTT.

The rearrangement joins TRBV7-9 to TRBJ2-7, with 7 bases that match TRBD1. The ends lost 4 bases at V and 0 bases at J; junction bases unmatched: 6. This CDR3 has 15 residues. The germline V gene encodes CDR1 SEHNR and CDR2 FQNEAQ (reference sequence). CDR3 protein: CASSSWTGYSYEQYF. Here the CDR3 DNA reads TGTGCCAGCAGCTCCTGGACAGGTTACTCCTACGAGCAGTACTTC.

The CDR3 protein is CAIRGDSLNQPQHF. Here the CDR3 DNA reads TGTGCCATCAGGGGAGACAGTCTCAATCAGCCCCAGCATTTT. V and J are TRBV10-3 and TRBJ1-5, with a weak D call TRBD1 (5 bases). The V end lost 6 bases, the J end lost 3 bases, and 12 bases lay between the germline ends. This CDR3 has 14 residues. CDR1 and CDR2 from the germline V gene are ENHRY and SYGVKD.

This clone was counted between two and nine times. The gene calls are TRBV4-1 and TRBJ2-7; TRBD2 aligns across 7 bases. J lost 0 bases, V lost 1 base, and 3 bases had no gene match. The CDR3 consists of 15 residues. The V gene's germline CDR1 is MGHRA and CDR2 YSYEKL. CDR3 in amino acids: CASSQGGLGSYEQYF. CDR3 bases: TGCGCCAGCAGCCAAGGCGGACTAGGCTCCTACGAGCAGTACTTC.

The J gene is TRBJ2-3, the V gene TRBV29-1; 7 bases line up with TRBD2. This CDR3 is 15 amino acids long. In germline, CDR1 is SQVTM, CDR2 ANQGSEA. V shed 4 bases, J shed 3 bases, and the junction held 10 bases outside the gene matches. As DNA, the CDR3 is TGCAGCGTTGCTGGGAGGGCCGGGGATACAGATACGCAGTATTTT. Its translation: CSVAGRAGDTDTQYF.

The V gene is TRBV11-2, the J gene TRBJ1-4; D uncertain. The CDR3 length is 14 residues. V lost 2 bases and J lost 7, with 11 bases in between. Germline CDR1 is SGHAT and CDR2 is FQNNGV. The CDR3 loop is CASSLRLQTEKLFF. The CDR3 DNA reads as TGTGCCAGCAGCTTACGGCTCCAGACTGAAAAACTGTTTTTT. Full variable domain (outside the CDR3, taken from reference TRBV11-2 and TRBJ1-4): EAGVAQSPRYKIIEKRQSVAFWCNPISGHATLYWYQQILGQGPKLLIQFQNNGVVDDSQLPKDRFSAERLKGVDSTLKIQPAKLEDSAVYLCASSLRLQTEKLFFGSGTQLSVL.

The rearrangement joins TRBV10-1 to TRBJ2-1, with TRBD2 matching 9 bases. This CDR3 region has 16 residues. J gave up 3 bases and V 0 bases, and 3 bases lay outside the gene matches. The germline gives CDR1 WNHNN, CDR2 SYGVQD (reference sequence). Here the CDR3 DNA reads TGCGCCAGCAGTGAGTCAACGACTAGCGGCTACAATGAGCAGTTCTTC. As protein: CASSESTTSGYNEQFF.

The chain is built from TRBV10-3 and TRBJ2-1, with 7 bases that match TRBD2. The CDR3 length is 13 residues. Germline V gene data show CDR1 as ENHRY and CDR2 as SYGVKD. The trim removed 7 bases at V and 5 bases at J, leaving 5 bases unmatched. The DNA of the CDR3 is TGTGCCATCAACCGGGAGGCGGACAATGAGCAGTTCTTC. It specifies CAINREADNEQFF.

CDR3 amino acids: CASSRGTGMNTEAFF. DNA for the CDR3: TGTGCCAGCAGCCGCGGGACAGGAATGAACACTGAAGCTTTCTTT. V gene TRBV7-9 combines with J gene TRBJ1-1; 8 bases fit TRBD1. J was trimmed by 0 bases and V by 5 bases; bases with no gene match: 5. The CDR3 extends over 15 amino acids. Germline loops: CDR1 SEHNR, CDR2 FQNEAQ (reference sequence).

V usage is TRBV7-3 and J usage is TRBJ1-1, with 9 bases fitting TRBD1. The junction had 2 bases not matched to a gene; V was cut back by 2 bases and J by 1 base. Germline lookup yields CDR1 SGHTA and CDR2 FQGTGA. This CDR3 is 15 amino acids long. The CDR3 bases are TGTGCCAGCAGCTTAGGGACAGGGAAGAACACTGAAGCTTTCTTT. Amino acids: CASSLGTGKNTEAFF.

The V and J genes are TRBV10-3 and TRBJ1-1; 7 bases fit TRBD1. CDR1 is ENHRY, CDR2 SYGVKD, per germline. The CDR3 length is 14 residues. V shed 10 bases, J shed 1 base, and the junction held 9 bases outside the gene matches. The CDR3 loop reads CATGAGQTNTEAFF. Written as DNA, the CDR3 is TGTGCCACCGGAGCGGGACAGACGAACACTGAAGCTTTCTTT.

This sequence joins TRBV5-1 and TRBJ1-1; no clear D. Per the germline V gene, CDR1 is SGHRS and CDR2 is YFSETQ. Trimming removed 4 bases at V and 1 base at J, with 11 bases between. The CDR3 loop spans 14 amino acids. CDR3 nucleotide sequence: TGCGCCAGCAGCGGGAGCGAGACGAACACTGAAGCTTTCTTT. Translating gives CASSGSETNTEAFF. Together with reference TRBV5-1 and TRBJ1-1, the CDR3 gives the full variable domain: KAGVTQTPRYLIKTRGQQVTLSCSPISGHRSVSWYQQTPGQGLQFLFEYFSETQRNKGNFPGRFSGRQFSNSRSEMNVSTLELGDSALYLCASSGSETNTEAFFGQGTRLTVV.

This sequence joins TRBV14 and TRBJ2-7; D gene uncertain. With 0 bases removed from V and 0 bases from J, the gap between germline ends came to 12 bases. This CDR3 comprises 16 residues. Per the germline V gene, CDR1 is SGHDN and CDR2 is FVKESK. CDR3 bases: TGTGCCAGCAGCCAAGACTACGGTATCCTCTCCTACGAGCAGTACTTC. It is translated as CASSQDYGILSYEQYF.

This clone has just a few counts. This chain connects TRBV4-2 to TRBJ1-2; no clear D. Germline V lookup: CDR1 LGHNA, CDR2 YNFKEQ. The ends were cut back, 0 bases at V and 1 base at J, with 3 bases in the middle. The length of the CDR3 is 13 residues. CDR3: CASSQDNNYGYTF. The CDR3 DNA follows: TGTGCCAGCAGCCAAGACAATAACTATGGCTACACCTTC.

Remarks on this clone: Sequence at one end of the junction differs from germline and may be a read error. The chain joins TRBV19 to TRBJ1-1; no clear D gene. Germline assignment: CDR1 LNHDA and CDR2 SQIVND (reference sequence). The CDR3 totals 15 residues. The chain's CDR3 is CASGIVAVPNTEAFF. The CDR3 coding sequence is TGTGCCAGTGGTATAGTGGCAGTCCCTAATACTGAAGCTTTCTTT.

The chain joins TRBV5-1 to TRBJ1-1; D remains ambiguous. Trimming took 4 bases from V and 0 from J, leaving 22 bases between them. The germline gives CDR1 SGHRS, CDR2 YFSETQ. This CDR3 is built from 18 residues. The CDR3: CASSLDPPGRQLNTEAFF. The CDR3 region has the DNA TGCGCCAGCAGCCTGGACCCCCCAGGCCGGCAGCTGAACACTGAAGCTTTCTTT.

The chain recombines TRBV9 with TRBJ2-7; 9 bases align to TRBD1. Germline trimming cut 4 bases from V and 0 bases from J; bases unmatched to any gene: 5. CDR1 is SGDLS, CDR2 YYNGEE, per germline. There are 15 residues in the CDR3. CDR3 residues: CASSIGTGSSYEQYF. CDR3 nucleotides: TGTGCCAGCAGCATTGGGACAGGGAGCTCCTACGAGCAGTACTTC.

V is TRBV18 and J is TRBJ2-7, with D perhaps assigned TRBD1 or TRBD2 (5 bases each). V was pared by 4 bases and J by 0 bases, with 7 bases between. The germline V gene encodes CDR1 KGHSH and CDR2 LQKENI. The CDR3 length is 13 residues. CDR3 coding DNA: TGTGCCAGCTCACGGGACGGCTCCTACGAGCAGTACTTC. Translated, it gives CASSRDGSYEQYF.

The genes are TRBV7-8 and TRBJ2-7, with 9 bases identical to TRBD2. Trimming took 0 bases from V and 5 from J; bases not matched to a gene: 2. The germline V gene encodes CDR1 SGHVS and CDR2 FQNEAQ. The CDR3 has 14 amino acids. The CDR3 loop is CASSLAASGNEQYF. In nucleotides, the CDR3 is TGTGCCAGCAGCTTAGCGGCTAGCGGGAACGAGCAGTACTTC. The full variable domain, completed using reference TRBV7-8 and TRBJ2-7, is GAGVSQSPRYKVAKRGQDVALRCDPISGHVSLFWYQQALGQGPEFLTYFQNEAQLDKSGLPSDRFFAERPEGSVSTLKIQRTQQEDSAVYLCASSLAASGNEQYFGPGTRLTVT.

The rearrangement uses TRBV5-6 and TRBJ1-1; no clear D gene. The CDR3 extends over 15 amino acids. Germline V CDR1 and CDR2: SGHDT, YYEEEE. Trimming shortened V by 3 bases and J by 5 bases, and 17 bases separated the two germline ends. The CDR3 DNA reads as TGTGCCAGCAGCTCCGGATCCTTCTCGGGGACTGAAGCTTTCTTT. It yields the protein CASSSGSFSGTEAFF.

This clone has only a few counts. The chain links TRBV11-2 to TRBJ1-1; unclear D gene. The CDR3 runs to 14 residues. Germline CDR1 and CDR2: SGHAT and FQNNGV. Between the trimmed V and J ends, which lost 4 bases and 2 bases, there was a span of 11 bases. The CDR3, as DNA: TGTGCCAGCAGCTACGGGCACCAAAACACTGAAGCTTTCTTT. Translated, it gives CASSYGHQNTEAFF.

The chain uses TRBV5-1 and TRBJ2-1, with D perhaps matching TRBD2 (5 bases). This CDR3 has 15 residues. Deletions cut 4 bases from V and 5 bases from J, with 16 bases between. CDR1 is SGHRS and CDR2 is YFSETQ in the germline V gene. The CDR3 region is CASSRSLAGDNEQFF. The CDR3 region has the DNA TGCGCCAGCAGCCGCAGTCTAGCAGGTGACAATGAGCAGTTCTTC.

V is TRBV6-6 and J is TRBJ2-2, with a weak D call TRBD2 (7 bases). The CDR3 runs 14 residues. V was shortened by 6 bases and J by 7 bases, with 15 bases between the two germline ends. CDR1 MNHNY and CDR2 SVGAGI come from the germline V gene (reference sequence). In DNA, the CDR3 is TGTGCCAGCAGACCGATCGGGGGGCTCGGGGAGCTGTTTTTT. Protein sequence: CASRPIGGLGELFF.

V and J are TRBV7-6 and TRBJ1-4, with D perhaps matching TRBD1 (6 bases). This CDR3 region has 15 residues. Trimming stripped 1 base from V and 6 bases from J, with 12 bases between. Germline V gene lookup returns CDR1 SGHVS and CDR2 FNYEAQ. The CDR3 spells CASSLGAAGDEKLFF. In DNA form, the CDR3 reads TGTGCCAGCAGCTTAGGGGCGGCAGGGGATGAAAAACTGTTTTTT.